Here is one T cell receptor (beta chain) with its context. Trimming took 4 bases from V and 3 from J, leaving 7 bases between them. The CDR3 has 13 residues. CDR1 and CDR2 (germline): MNHEY, SMNVEV (reference sequence). This entry belongs to a study of blood T cell repertoires in COVID-19. Study-level background: Sites across the United States, Italy and Spain contributed samples from acute and convalescent COVID-19. Nucleic acid was either cDNA or gDNA, and it came from T cells, B-cell-depleted T cells, or PBMCs.

Authors' analysis steps: Reference gene primer amplification gave estimated nucleated cell counts. Produced via immunoSEQ multiplex PCR; TCRdb's table is partial and in-frame only. From that table come the V and J calls and clone size; the DNA was used to work out D and trimming. The sample lists around 150,000 clones; 80% to 90% were seen once. This TCR was sampled from an elderly woman with acute or convalescent COVID-19. The chain couples TRBV27 to TRBJ1-5, with D unresolved. What was sequenced was peripheral blood. Here the CDR3 reads CASSSRPNQPQHF. CDR3 nucleotides: TGTGCCAGCAGTTCTAGACCCAATCAGCCCCAGCATTTT.